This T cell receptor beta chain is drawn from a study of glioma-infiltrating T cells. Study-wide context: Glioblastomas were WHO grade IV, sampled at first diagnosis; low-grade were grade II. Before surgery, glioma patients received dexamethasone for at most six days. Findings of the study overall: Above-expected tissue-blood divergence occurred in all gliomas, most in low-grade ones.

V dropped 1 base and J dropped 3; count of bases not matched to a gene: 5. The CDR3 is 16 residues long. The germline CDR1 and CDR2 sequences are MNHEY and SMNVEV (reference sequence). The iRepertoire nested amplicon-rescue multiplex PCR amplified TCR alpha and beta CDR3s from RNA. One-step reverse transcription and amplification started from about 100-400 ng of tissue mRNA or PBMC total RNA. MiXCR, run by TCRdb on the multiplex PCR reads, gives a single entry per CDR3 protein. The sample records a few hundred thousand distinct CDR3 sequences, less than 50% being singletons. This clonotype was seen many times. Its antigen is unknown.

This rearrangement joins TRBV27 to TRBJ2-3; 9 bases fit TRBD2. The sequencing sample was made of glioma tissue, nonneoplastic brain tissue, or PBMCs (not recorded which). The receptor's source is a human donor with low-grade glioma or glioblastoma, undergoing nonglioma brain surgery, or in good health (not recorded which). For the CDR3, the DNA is TGTGCCAGCAGTTTATTGCCGGGACTAGCTACAGATACGCAGTATTTT. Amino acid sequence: CASSLLPGLATDTQYF.